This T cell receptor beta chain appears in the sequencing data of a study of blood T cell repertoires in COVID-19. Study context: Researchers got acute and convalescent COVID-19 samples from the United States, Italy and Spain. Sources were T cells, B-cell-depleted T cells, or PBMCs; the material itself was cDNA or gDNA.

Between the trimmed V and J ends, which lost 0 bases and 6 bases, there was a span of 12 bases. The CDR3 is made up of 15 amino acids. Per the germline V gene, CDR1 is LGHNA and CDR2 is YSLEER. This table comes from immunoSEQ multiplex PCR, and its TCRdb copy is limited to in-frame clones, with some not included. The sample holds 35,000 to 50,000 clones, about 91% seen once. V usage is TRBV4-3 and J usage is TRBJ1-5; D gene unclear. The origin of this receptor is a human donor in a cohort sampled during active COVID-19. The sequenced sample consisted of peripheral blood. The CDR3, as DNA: TGCGCCAGCAGCCAAGATGGGAGGAATGCTCAGCCCCAGCATTTT. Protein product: CASSQDGRNAQPQHF.